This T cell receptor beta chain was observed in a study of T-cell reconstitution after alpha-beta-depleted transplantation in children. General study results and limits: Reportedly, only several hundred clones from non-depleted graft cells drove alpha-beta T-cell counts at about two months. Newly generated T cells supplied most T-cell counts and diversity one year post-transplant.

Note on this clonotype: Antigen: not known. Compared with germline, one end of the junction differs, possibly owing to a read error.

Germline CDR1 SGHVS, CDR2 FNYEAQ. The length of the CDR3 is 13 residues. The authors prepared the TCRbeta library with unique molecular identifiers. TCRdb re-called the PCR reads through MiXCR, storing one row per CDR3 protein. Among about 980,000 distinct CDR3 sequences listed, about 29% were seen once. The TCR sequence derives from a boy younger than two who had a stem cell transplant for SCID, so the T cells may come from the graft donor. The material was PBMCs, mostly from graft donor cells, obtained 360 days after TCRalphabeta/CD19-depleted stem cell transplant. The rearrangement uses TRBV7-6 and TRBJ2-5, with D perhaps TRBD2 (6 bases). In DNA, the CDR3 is TGTGCCAGCAACTTAGGGGAGGCGGAGACCCAGTACTTC. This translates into CASNLGEAETQYF.